This T cell receptor beta chain stems from a study of identical twins (dated by TCRdb to between 2015 and 2016). General notes on the study: To test whether fetal clonotypes persist, this study deep-sequenced TCR alpha and beta repertoires from monozygotic twins, from unrelated adults of various ages, and from cord blood. Replicate twin experiments were performed at different times using different library preparation protocols to rule out contamination. Summary of the overall study and its limitations: In monozygotic twins, out-of-frame TCR alpha sharing was systematically underestimated by recombination models, although the models agreed with sharing between unrelated individuals. Excess twin sharing in beta out-of-frame sequences was weaker because fewer shared sequences lowered the signal-to-noise ratio. Invariant T cells such as MAIT and iNKT could partly confound zero-insertion analyses, though diverse VJ usage argued against this for most clonotypes. Fewer insertions were carried by abundant cord blood beta clonotypes; a weaker similar trend was observed in young adult naive repertoires, while no such trend was observed in memory repertoires. Out-of-frame TCR alpha sequences shared between twins showed an excess of low generation-probability sequences compared with coincidental sharing between unrelated individuals. Conclusions relied on cross-sectional statistical analysis, since the same donors could not be followed over many years.

The method was 5' RACE. Sequencing took place on an Illumina HiSeq 2000. Template switching introduced a universal primer binding site; the final cDNA contained a unique molecular identifier, enabling accurate counting of TCR cDNA molecules. First-strand cDNA for TCR alpha and beta chains was synthesized from specific primers in the conserved constant-segment region. To control for contamination, each cDNA library was double barcoded with a SMART-Mk sample barcode plus Illumina barcodes. Two successive PCR steps introduced TruSeq adapter sequences along with Illumina sample barcodes. Sequencing of the TCR alpha and beta cDNA libraries was done on the Illumina HiSeq platform using custom primers. The original pipeline was this. Unique molecular identifiers were extracted from raw reads with MiGEC, and CDR3 positions were determined with MiXCR. For each individual, recombination models were inferred using an EM algorithm with the repgenHMM and IGoR tools. The analysis of shared clonotypes was done with the tcR package in R, with sharing normalized by the product of cloneset sizes. Out-of-frame nonproductive sequences were analyzed to study raw recombination free of thymic and clonal selection effects. TCRdb reworked the public reads: Q25 trimming with fastp, MiXCR clone assembly, productive beta chains retained. Identical CDR3 proteins give one entry, which carries the most common genes and DNA. These V and J calls are TCRdb output, not the study's own analysis. Within this sample are under 450,000 distinct CDR3 sequences, with around a sixth of them counted one time only. The ten largest clones represent around 12% of the sample.

The sample holds a few counts of this clonotype. No cognate antigen has been identified for it. No base-level quality is on record; no much larger clone is a single base apart. All donors were healthy Caucasians. The study also sequenced three unrelated non-twin adults: a male aged 18 to 30, a male aged 50 to 60 and a female aged 50 to 60. Using Miltenyi CD45RO+ enrichment and human naive T-cell isolation kits, memory (CD45RO+) and naive T cells were isolated from PBMC. The sequenced sample consisted of naive T cells sorted from blood. The cell subset or site label, as the study defines it: cells isolated with a human naive T-cell isolation kit. The TCR was taken from a man over 45 in good health.

The sequenced DNA is TGTGCCAGCAGTTATTTTGCGGAAGCCTACGAGCAGTACTTC. It codes for CASSYFAEAYEQYF. Rearrangement joined TRBV6-2 or TRBV6-3 to TRBJ2-7, with an unclear D gene assignment. The CDR3, cysteine through phenylalanine, is 14 amino acids long. Only CDR3 DNA remains: 42 bases, in frame from the first base. Per the germline V gene, MNHEY is the CDR1 and SVGEGT is the CDR2. Trimming removed 3 bases from V and 2 bases from J, leaving 11 bases between the germline ends.